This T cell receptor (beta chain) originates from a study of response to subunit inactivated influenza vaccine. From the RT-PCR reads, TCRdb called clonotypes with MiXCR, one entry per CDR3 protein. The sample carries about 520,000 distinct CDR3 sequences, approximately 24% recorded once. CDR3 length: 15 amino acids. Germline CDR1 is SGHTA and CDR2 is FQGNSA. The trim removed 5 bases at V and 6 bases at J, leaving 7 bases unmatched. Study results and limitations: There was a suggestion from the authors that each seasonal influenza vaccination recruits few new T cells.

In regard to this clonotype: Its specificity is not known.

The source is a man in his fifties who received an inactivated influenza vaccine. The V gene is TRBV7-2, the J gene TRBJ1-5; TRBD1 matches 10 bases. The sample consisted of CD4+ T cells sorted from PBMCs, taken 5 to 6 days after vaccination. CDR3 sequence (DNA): TGTGCCAGCAGCATAGGGGACAGGGGCTTTCAGCCCCAGCATTTT. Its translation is CASSIGDRGFQPQHF.